This paragraph reports one T cell receptor beta chain. The V gene's germline CDR1 is SGHTS and CDR2 YDEGEE. The CDR3 has 16 amino acids. The V and J ends lost 2 bases and 4 bases respectively, with 16 bases between them. These data are taken from a study of blood T cell repertoires in COVID-19. Study-level background: The analysed material was cDNA or gDNA that came from T cells, B-cell-depleted T cells, or PBMCs.

Measured with immunoSEQ multiplex PCR; TCRdb has only the in-frame clones, and not every one. This table has approximately 140,000 clones, roughly 90% appearing once. The V gene is TRBV5-8, the J gene TRBJ1-5, with D unresolved. This receptor was obtained from a woman in her forties or fifties who had recovered from COVID-19. The sample taken for sequencing was PBMCs or T cells enriched from blood (not recorded which). The CDR3 spells CASSFSGRLPNQPQHF. CDR3 nucleotides: TGTGCCAGCAGCTTCTCGGGGAGGCTTCCAAATCAGCCCCAGCATTTT.